This T cell receptor (beta chain) was captured by sequencing in a study of blood T cell repertoires in COVID-19. Study at large: The samples span acute and convalescent COVID-19 from the United States, Italy and Spain. PBMCs, B-cell-depleted T cells, or T cells provided the cDNA or gDNA that made up the material.

Germline V gives CDR1 SQVTM, CDR2 ANQGSEA. V dropped 6 bases and J dropped 5 bases, with 13 bases sitting between them. The CDR3 consists of 13 residues. Under the authors' procedure: Counts of nucleated cells, estimated from reference gene primer amplification, were obtained. Profiling relied on immunoSEQ multiplex PCR, and the TCRdb table lists in-frame clones only, not all of them. That table furnishes V, J and clone size, whereas the DNA furnished D and trimming. The sample has some 91,000 clones; less than 85% are singletons. This TCR came from a man in his 70s with acute or convalescent COVID-19. Sequencing was done on a sample of peripheral blood. The chain has TRBV29-1 and TRBJ1-4, with D tentatively TRBD1 (6 bases). Written as DNA, the CDR3 is TGCAGCGTCGCAGTGGGGGCGAATGAAAAACTGTTTTTT. It is translated as CSVAVGANEKLFF. Filled out from reference TRBV29-1 and TRBJ1-4, the complete variable domain reads SAVISQKPSRDICQRGTSLTIQCQVDSQVTMMFWYRQQPGQSLTLIATANQGSEATYESGFVIDKFPISRPNLTFSTLTVSNMSPEDSSIYLCSVAVGANEKLFFGSGTQLSVL.